Below, one T cell receptor (beta chain) is given with its context. Its target antigen remains unknown. Base qualities are not provided; no much larger clone lies one nucleotide away. Spanning cysteine to phenylalanine, the CDR3 consists of 15 amino acids. The retained sequence is limited to the CDR3, 45 bases, with the frame set at the first base. The germline V gene sets CDR1 to SNHLY and CDR2 to FYNNEI. Cut back by 4 bases and 0 bases, the V and J ends lie 10 bases apart. This sample was taken from a study of cytomegalovirus exposure and HLA in healthy donors (dated 2017 in TCRdb). Regarding the research as a whole: An earlier analysis of 550 to 700 of the donors reported 250 to 300 Gb of sequence data and 117 million unique TCR beta sequences from about 180 million T cells. An early release that covered some 640 HLA-typed donors contained about 300 gigabases of sequencing data and 75 million to 100 million unique TCR sequences. Of the approximately 400 genotyped donors, 65% to 90% fell in the genetic ancestry cluster associated with self-reported Caucasian donors. The aim of the study was to test whether cataloging public T cell receptors could identify signatures of past pathogen exposure. The T cell repertoires of 550 to 850 subjects were profiled by immunosequencing and related to cytomegalovirus serostatus. A separate validation cohort of more than 100 different subjects was used in addition to the 666-subject first cohort. To predict cytomegalovirus infection status, the study brought together high-throughput TCR immunosequencing, statistical association of individual TCRs with disease status, and machine learning. To study patterns of TCR occurrence, a later analysis re-analyzed previously published TCR beta repertoires from 650 to 750 donors and added high-resolution HLA genotyping. The later analysis used no new phenotypic data to find candidate immune exposures, relying instead on TCR beta sequences and their occurrence across donors. An earlier analysis of 587 of the donors applied high-throughput TCR beta sequencing to assess whether each TCR beta V gene segment acted as functional or pseudogenic. Donor age, sex, ethnicity and CMV serostatus were compiled together with the repertoire data. Genome-wide SNP genotypes for about 65% of the roughly 700 donors were used in a later genetic analysis, which treated that subset as a discovery cohort. Every discovery cohort repertoire had been produced on one sequencing platform. HLA typing covered class I and class II loci at four-digit resolution. The number of typed donors differed by locus: about 629-630 for A, B, C, DRB1 and DQB1; some 500 for DQA1; 606 for DPA1; and approximately 450 for DPB1. Five DR-DQ haplotypes were treated as single units for association and clustering because of strong linkage in the cohort. Across around 400 genotyped donors of the cohort, an average of about 240,000 unique TCR beta nucleotide sequences per donor were sequenced, and 15% to 20% of those sequences were non-productive.

Library preparation used the immunoSEQ multiplex PCR assay. A mixture of 60 forward primers for TCR Vbeta segments and 13 reverse primers for TCR Jbeta segments was used in the multiplex PCR. A multiplex PCR assay on genomic DNA amplified the CDR3 region of rearranged TCR beta genes. Amplified TCR beta libraries were sequenced as 87-base-pair reads on the Illumina HiSeq System. Concerning the study's data processing: A later analysis tallied roughly 78 million unique TCR beta chains across the 640 or so repertoires, and approximately 11 million of those chains were shared by two or more donors. Raw reads were error-corrected and collapsed into unique sequences by a nearest-neighbor algorithm in which closely related sequences were merged to remove PCR and sequencing errors. CDR3 sequences were aligned to IMGT reference sequences to assign V, D and J gene segments. For a sequence to be retained, a match of at least six nucleotides to both a V gene segment and a J gene segment was required. Rearrangements were called productive when the CDR3 lacked stop codons and stayed in frame with V and J; all others were non-productive. Following IMGT convention, CDR3 was defined as the stretch from the second conserved V-encoded cysteine to the conserved J-encoded phenylalanine. The earlier analysis of some 540 of the donors excluded any sequence lacking an unambiguous match to a single V gene segment. An earlier analysis of 587 of the donors called V segments functional above 56.7% productive rearrangements and segregating when the between-donor standard deviation exceeded 5%. To diagnose cytomegalovirus status from the catalog of TCR beta chain sequences, a statistical classification framework was built. In a later analysis, V and J genes were assigned by comparing TCR nucleotide sequences against IMGT/GENE-DB human TR gene sequences. A later analysis assigned CDR3 sequences and most-parsimonious VDJ recombination scenarios with the TCRdist pipeline. A later analysis defined each TCR beta chain by its CDR3 amino acid sequence plus V-gene family, and excluded reads lacking a unique V-gene family. In a later analysis, 450 to 600 highly shared, low-generation-probability nucleotide sequences were removed to address suspected cross-contamination and a sequencing artifact. In a later analysis, a clonal expansion index was calculated for each public chain from normalized within-repertoire ranks of inferred template counts. In a later analysis, generation probabilities were computed using a VDJ recombination model fitted to out-of-frame rearrangements, and the results were checked against IGoR. In a later analysis, TCR-TCR, TCR-HLA and TCR-CMV co-occurrence was scored with hypergeometric tests, and a repertoire-size bias correction was applied to TCR pairs. In a later analysis, false discovery rates were estimated by permuting HLA or CMV assignments 20 times. In a later analysis, co-occurring TCRs were grouped using DBSCAN, and TCRdist sequence similarity was added for clustering within HLA-allele-positive subsets. Co-occurrence clustering excluded repertoires with fewer than 30,000 or more than 120,000 public chains, plus five with anomalous nucleotide sharing. TCRdb's version of the immuneACCESS table is confined to in-frame rearrangements and falls short of the full clone set. An unresolved V gene accounts for under half of the shortfall where checked; the remainder is of unknown origin. That table gives V, J and clone size, and the DNA gave D and trimming. The sample data list under 150,000 clones, and approximately 83% of these were observed just once. The biggest ten clones account for 1.5% to 2% of the sample.

The cohort comprised some 730 healthy bone marrow donors. Cohort members were all nominally healthy when sampled, although unrecorded immune exposures were likely present. The donor was CMV seronegative and belonged to the group of 350 or so seronegative cohort members. Each donor provided a peripheral blood sample, and peripheral blood mononuclear cells were used for TCR beta sequencing. Genomic DNA was extracted from the blood cell samples with the Qiagen DNeasy Blood Extraction Kit. General conclusions and limits of the study: Because HLA typing was missing for some donors at each locus, association tests included only the typed subset. In vitro tests confirmed that a few of the cytomegalovirus-associated TCR beta chains recognize cytomegalovirus antigens. In a later analysis, the rate of TCR association differed among HLA loci, with DRB1 alleles having the most associated TCRs and HLA-C alleles having the fewest. According to a later analysis, most CMV-associated TCR beta chains appeared to be HLA-restricted, and the HLA associations seemed to be driven largely by CMV exposure. Immune exposure information for the cohort was limited to CMV serostatus. Assigning TCR associations to individual alleles was difficult when HLA alleles, especially DR and DQ, strongly co-occurred. The presence/absence analyses assumed that sequencing depth was roughly uniform across donors, and that assumption may not be true. According to a later analysis, parvovirus B19, influenza, CMV and Epstein-Barr virus appeared linked to several top co-occurrence clusters. In a later genetic analysis, a missense DCLRE1C variant was associated with V-gene and J-gene trimming of TCR beta chains, and the association was replicated in an independent cohort. A cluster of highly shared sequence variants was judged likely to represent a technical artifact of the sequencing pipeline. Because counts were too low, around 17 rarely observed V segments, including chromosome 9 orphons, were left out of the earlier analysis of some 640 of the donors. The classifier was reported to diagnose cytomegalovirus status with high specificity and sensitivity in both the original and validation cohorts. Specific HLA alleles were associated with 15,000 to 20,000 TCR beta sequences at a false discovery rate of 0.05 in a later analysis. In an earlier analysis of more than 500 of the donors, most TCR beta V segments appeared in productive rearrangements about 87% or about 30% of the time, broadly matching IMGT annotations. A further reported finding was that TCR beta sequences accurately predicted the HLA-A and HLA-B alleles for most subjects in the first cohort. Most TCR sequences were seen in very few donors, while some public TCRs were found in many individuals. A later analysis found that HLA-associated TCR beta chains were more clonally expanded and had lower generation probabilities than equally common non-associated chains. In a later genetic analysis, fewer N-insertions in productive TCRs were reported among donors in an Asian-associated ancestry cluster than the roughly 670-donor mean. Linkage disequilibrium might explain the correlated functional status among segregating V segments, but an unknown experimental factor could not be ruled out. Some IMGT-functional V segments, including TRBV6-2 and TRBV6-3, could not be distinguished by the 87-base-pair reads and were therefore excluded. In this cohort, only TCR beta chains were sequenced, and detectable features were limited by the absence of alpha or paired-chain data. It was suggested by the authors that the approach could potentially be generalized to other disease states and immunological phenotypes. The study listed approximately 150 TCR beta chains as associated with cytomegalovirus.

The TCR comes from a woman between 40 and 55 years old in good health and CMV-seronegative. The chain uses TRBV2 and TRBJ1-3; the D gene identity is not certain. The sequencing sample was made of PBMCs. The CDR3 in this case is CASSGQVNSGNTIYF. The bases are TGTGCCAGCAGTGGGCAGGTGAACTCTGGAAACACCATATATTTT.